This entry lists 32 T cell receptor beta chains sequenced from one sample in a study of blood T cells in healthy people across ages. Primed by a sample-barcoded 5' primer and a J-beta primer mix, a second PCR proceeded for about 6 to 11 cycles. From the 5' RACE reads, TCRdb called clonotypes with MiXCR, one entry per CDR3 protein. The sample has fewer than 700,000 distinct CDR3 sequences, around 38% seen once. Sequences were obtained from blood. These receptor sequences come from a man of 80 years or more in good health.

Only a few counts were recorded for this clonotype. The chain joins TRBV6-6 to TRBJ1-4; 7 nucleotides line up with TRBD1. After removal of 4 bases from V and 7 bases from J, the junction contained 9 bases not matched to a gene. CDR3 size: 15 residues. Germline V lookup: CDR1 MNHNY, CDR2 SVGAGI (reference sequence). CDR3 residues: CASSSTGARGEKLFF. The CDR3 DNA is TGTGCCAGCAGTTCTACAGGGGCGCGGGGTGAAAAACTGTTTTTT.

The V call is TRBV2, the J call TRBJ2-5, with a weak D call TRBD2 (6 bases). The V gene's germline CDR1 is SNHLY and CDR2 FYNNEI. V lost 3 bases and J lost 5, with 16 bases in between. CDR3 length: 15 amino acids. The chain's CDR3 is CASSDWDGSAETQYF. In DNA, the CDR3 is TGTGCCAGCAGTGATTGGGACGGGAGTGCTGAGACCCAGTACTTC.

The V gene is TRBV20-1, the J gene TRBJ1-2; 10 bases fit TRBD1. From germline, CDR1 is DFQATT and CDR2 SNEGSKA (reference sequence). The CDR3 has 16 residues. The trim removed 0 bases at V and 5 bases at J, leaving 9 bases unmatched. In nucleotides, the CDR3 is TGCAGTGCTAGAGAGAGGGGGACAGGGGCTGGGTATGGCTACACCTTC. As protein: CSARERGTGAGYGYTF.

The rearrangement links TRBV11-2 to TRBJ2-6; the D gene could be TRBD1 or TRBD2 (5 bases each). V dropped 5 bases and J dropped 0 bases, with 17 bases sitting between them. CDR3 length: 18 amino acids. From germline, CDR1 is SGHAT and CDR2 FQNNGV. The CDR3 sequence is CASSVRRGKNSGANVLTF. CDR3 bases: TGTGCCAGCAGCGTTAGACGGGGCAAAAACTCTGGGGCCAACGTCCTGACTTTC. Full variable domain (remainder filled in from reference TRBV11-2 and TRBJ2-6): EAGVAQSPRYKIIEKRQSVAFWCNPISGHATLYWYQQILGQGPKLLIQFQNNGVVDDSQLPKDRFSAERLKGVDSTLKIQPAKLEDSAVYLCASSVRRGKNSGANVLTFGAGSRLTVL.

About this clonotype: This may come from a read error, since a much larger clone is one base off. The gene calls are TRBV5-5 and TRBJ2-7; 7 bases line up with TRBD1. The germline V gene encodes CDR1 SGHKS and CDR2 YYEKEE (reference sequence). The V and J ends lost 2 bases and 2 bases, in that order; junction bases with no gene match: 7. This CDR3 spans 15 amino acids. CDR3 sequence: CASSFATDRAYEQYF. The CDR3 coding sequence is TGTGCCAGCAGCTTTGCCACAGACAGGGCCTACGAGCAGTACTTC. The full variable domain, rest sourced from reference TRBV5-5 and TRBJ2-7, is DAGVTQSPTHLIKTRGQQVTLRCSPISGHKSVSWYQQVLGQGPQFIFQYYEKEERGRGNFPDRFSARQFPNYSSELNVNALLLGDSALYLCASSFATDRAYEQYFGPGTRLTVT.

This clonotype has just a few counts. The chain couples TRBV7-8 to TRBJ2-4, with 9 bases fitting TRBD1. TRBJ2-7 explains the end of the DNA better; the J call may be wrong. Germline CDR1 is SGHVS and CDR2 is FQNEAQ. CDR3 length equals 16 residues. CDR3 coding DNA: TGTGCCAGCAGCCGCTCCGGGACAGGGAATTTCTACGAGCAGTACTTC. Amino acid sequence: CASSRSGTGNFYEQYF.

CDR3 bases: TGTGCCAGCAGCTTATCGGCCAGGGGGGACAATGAGCAGTTCTTC. Residues: CASSLSARGDNEQFF. This chain connects TRBV7-9 to TRBJ2-1; maybe TRBD1 (7 bases). V lost 2 bases, J lost 5 bases, and 13 bases lay in between. CDR1 and CDR2 from the germline V gene are SEHNR and FQNEAQ (reference sequence). The CDR3 covers 15 residues.

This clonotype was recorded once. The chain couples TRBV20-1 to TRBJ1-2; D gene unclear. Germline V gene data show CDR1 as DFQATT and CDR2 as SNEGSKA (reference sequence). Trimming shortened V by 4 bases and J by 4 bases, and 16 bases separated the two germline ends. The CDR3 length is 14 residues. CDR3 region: CSATAQAVGYGYTF. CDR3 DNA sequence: TGCAGTGCTACAGCCCAGGCAGTCGGCTATGGCTACACCTTC.

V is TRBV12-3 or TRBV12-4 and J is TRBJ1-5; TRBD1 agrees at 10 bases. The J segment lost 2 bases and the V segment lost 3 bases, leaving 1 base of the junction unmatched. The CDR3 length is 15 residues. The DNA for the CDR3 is TGTGCCAGCAGTTTTGGGACAGGGGGCAATCAGCCCCAGCATTTT. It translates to CASSFGTGGNQPQHF.

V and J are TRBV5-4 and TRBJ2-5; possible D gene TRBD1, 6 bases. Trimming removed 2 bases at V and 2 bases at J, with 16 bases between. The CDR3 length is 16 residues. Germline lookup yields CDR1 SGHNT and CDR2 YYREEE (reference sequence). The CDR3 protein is CASSLGGPKTQETQYF. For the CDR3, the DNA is TGTGCCAGCAGCTTAGGGGGACCCAAGACTCAAGAGACCCAGTACTTC.

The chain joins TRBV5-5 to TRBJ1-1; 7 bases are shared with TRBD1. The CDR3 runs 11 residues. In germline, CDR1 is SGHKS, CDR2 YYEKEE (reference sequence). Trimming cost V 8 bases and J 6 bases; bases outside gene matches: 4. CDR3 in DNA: TGTGCCAGTACTCAGGGGGCTGAAGCTTTCTTT. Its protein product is CASTQGAEAFF.

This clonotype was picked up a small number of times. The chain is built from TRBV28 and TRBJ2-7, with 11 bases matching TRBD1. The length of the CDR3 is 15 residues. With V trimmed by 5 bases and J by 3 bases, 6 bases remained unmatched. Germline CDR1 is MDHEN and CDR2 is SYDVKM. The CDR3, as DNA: TGTGCCAGCAGTACCGGGACAGGGGGTCGCTACGAGCAGTACTTC. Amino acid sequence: CASSTGTGGRYEQYF.

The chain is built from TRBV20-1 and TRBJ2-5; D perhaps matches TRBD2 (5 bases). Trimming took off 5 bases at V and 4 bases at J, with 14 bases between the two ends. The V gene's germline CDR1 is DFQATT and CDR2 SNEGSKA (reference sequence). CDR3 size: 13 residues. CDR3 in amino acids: CSAQVRGGETQYF. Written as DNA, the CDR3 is TGCAGTGCTCAAGTACGGGGTGGAGAGACCCAGTACTTC.

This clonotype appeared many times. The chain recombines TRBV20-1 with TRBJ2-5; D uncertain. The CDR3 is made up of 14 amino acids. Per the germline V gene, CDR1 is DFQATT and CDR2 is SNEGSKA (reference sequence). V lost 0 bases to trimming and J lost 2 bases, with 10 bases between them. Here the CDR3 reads CSARDSRLQETQYF. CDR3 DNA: TGCAGTGCTAGAGATAGCCGTTTACAAGAGACCCAGTACTTC.

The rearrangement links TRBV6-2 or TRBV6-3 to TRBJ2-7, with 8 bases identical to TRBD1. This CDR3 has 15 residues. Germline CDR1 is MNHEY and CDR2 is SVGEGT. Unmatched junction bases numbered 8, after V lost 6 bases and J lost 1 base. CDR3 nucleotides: TGTGCCAGCAGACTCGCCGGGACAGGTTCCTACGAGCAGTACTTC. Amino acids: CASRLAGTGSYEQYF.

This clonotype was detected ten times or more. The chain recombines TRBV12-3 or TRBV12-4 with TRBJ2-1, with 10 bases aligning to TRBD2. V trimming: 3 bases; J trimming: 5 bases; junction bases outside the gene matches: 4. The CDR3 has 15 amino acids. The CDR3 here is CASSLASGGNNEQFF. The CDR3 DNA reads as TGTGCCAGCAGTTTGGCTAGCGGGGGAAACAATGAGCAGTTCTTC.

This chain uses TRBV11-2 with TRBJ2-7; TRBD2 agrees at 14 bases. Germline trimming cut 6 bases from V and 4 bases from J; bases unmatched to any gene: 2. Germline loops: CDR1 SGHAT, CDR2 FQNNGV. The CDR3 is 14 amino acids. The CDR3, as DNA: TGTGCCAGCAGTGGGACTAGCGGGGGTTACGAGCAGTACTTC. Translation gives CASSGTSGGYEQYF.

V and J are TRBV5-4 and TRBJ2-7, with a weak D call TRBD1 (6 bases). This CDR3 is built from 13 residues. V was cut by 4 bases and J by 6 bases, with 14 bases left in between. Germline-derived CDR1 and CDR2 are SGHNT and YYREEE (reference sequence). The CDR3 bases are TGTGCCAGCAGCCATGGACAGCGAAGCGAGCAGTACTTC. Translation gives CASSHGQRSEQYF.

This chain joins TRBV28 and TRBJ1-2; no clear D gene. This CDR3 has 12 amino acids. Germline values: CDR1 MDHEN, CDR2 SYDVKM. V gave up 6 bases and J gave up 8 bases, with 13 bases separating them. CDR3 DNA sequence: TGTGCCAGCAGGCAGTCAATGGTCGGCTACACCTTC. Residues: CASRQSMVGYTF.

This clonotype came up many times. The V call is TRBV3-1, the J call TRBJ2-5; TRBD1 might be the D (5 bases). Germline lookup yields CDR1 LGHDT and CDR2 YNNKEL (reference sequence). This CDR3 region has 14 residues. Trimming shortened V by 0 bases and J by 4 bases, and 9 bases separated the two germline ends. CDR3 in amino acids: CASSQDLGPETQYF. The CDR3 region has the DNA TGTGCCAGCAGCCAAGATTTGGGGCCAGAGACCCAGTACTTC.

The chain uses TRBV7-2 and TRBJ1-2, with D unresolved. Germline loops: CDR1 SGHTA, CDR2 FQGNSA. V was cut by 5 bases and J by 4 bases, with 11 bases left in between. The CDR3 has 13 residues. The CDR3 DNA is TGTGCCAGCAGCCAATCGACTGCCTATGGCTACACCTTC. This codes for CASSQSTAYGYTF.

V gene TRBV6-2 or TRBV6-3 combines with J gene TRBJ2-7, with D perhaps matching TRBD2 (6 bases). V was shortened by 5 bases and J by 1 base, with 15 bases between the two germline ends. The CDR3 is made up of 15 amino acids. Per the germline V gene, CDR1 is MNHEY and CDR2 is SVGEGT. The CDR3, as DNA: TGTGCCAGCAGTAAGACTAGGTCGGGATCCTACGAGCAGTACTTC. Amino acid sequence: CASSKTRSGSYEQYF.

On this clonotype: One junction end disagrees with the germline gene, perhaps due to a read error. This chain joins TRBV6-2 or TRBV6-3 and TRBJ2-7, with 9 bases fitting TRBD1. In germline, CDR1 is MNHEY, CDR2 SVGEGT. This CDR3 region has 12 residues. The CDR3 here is CVSRDRAREQYF. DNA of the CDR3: TGTGTCAGCAGGGACAGGGCGCGCGAGCAGTACTTC.

CDR3 in DNA: TGCAGTGCTAGCGCAGTCATAGATTCACCCCTCCACTTT. Protein sequence: CSASAVIDSPLHF. V and J are TRBV20-1 and TRBJ1-6, with D unclear. The CDR3 length is 13 residues. Trimming pared 3 bases from V and 8 bases from J, leaving 11 bases between. Germline CDR1 and CDR2: DFQATT and SNEGSKA (reference sequence).

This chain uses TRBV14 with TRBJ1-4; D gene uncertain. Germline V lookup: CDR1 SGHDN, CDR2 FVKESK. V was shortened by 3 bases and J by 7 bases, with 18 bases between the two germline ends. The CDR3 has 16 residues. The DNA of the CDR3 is TGTGCCAGCAGCCAGATCGACGCTAGAGCCTTTGAAAAACTGTTTTTT. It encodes CASSQIDARAFEKLFF.

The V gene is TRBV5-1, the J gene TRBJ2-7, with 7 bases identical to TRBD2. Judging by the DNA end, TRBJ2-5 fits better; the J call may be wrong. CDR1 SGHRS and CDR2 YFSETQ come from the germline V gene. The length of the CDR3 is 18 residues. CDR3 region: CASSLFRRESPGGETQYF. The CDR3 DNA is TGCGCCAGCAGCTTATTCCGGCGGGAGTCCCCCGGAGGAGAGACCCAGTACTTC.

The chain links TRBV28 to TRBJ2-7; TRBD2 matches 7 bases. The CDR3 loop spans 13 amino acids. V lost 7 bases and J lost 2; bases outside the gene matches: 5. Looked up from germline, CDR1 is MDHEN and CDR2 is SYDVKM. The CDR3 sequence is CASTRAGPYEQYF. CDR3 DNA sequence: TGTGCCAGCACCAGAGCGGGGCCCTACGAGCAGTACTTC.

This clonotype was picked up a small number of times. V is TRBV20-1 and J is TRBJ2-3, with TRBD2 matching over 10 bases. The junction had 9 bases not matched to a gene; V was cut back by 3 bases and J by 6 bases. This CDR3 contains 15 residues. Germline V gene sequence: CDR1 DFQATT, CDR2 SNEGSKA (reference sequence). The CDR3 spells CSASWASGRADTQYF. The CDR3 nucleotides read TGCAGTGCTAGTTGGGCTAGCGGGAGAGCGGATACGCAGTATTTT.

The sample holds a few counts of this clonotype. For the CDR3, the DNA is TGTGCCAGCAGTTTATCCCCCGCTGCCCGGACGCAGTACTTC. Its protein product is CASSLSPAARTQYF. J is TRBJ2-7 and V is TRBV28; D is unclear. Trimming removed 1 base from V and 9 bases from J, with 16 bases in between. From germline, CDR1 is MDHEN and CDR2 SYDVKM. The CDR3 is 14 residues long.

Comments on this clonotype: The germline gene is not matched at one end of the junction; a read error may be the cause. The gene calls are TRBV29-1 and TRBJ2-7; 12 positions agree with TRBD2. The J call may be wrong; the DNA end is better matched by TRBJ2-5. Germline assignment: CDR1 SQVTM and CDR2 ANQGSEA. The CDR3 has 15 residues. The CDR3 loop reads CSVAYGTSGQGTQYF. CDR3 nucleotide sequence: TGCAGCGTTGCTTATGGGACTAGCGGGCAAGGGACCCAGTACTTC.

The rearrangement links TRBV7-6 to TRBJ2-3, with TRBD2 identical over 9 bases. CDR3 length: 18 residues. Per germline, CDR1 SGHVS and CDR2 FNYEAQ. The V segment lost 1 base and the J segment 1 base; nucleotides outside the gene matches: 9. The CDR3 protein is CASSLVLARGGGTDTQYF. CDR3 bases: TGTGCCAGCAGCTTAGTATTGGCCCGCGGGGGGGGCACAGATACGCAGTATTTT. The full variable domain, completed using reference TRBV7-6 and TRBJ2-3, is GAGVSQSPRYKVTKRGQDVALRCDPISGHVSLYWYRQALGQGPEFLTYFNYEAQQDKSGLPNDRFSAERPEGSISTLTIQRTEQRDSAMYRCASSLVLARGGGTDTQYFGPGTRLTVL.

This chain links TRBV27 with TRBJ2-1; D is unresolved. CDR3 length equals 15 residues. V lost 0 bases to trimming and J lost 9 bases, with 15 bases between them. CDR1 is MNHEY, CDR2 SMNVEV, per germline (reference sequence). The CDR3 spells CASSLSRFGGREQFF. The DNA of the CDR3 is TGTGCCAGCAGTTTATCGCGGTTTGGTGGTCGTGAGCAGTTCTTC.